Reported below is one T cell receptor beta chain. Its antigen is unknown. The data were obtained in a study of T cells in Graves' hyperthyroidism and ophthalmopathy. Study observations and caveats: Ophthalmopathy and stable hyperthyroidism were told apart by a 13 V-J model.

Orbital computed tomography, thyroid ultrasound, serum thyroxine and TRAb, and clinical symptoms together informed the diagnoses. Using RNA transcripts as the source, TCR beta CDR3 regions were amplified. HTBI primers were used for first-round RT-PCR of the TCR CDR3. MiXCR, run by TCRdb on the multiplex PCR reads, gives a single entry per CDR3 protein. Of a few hundred thousand distinct CDR3 sequences listed, 15% to 20% are singletons. The V gene's germline CDR1 is SGHAT and CDR2 FQNNGV. The CDR3 extends over 14 amino acids. V lost 5 bases and J 2 bases, leaving 13 bases between the germline ends. The V and J genes are TRBV11-2 and TRBJ2-7; D might be TRBD1 or TRBD2, each matching 6 bases. The sequencing input was blood. The TCR sequence derives from a woman aged 40 to 49 with Graves' ophthalmopathy. The CDR3 loop reads CASSHPRDTYEQYF. The CDR3 DNA is TGTGCCAGCAGCCACCCGCGGGACACCTACGAGCAGTACTTC.